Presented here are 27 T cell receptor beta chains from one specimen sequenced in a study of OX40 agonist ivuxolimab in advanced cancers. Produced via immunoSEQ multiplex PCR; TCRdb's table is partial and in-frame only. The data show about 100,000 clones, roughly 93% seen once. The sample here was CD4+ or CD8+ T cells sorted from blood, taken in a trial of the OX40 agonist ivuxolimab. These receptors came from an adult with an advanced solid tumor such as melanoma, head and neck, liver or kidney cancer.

In DNA, the CDR3 is TGTGCCAGCTCACCAGCAGGGGGCCGTGGTTTGAGCTACACCTTC. Protein product: CASSPAGGRGLSYTF. The genes are TRBV18 and TRBJ1-2; 8 bases agree with TRBD1. This CDR3 is 15 amino acids long. Per the germline V gene, CDR1 is KGHSH and CDR2 is LQKENI. Germline trimming cut 2 bases from V and 9 bases from J; bases unmatched to any gene: 11.

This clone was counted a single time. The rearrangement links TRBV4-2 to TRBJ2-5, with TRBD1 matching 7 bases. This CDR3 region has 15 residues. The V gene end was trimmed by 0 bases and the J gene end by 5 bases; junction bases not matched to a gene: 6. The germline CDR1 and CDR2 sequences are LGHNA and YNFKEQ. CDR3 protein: CASSQDKRGQETQYF. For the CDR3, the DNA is TGTGCCAGCAGCCAAGATAAGAGGGGACAGGAGACCCAGTACTTC.

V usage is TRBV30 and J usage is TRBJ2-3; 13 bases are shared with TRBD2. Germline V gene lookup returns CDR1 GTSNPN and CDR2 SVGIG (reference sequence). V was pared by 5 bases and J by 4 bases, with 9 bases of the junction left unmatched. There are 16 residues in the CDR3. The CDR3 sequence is CAWVARTSGSPDTQYF. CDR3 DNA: TGTGCCTGGGTAGCCCGGACTAGCGGGAGCCCAGATACGCAGTATTTT.

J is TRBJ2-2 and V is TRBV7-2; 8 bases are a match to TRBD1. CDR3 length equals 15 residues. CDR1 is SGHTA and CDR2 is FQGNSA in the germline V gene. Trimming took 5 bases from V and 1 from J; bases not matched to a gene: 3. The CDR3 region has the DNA TGTGCCAGCAGCCCCGGACAGGGGAACACCGGGGAGCTGTTTTTT. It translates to CASSPGQGNTGELFF.

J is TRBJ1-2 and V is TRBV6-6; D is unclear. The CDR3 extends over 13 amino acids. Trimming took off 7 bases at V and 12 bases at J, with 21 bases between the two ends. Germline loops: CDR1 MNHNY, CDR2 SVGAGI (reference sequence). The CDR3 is CASNDNLRKRDTF. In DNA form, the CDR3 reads TGTGCCAGCAACGACAACCTAAGAAAGCGTGACACCTTC.

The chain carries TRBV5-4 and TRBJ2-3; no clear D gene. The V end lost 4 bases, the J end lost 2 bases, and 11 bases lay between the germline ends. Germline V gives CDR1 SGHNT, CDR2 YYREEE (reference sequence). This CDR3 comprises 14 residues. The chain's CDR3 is CASSSGQNTDTQYF. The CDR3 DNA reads TGTGCCAGCAGCAGTGGCCAAAACACAGATACGCAGTATTTT. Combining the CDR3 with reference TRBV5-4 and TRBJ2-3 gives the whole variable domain ETGVTQSPTHLIKTRGQQVTLRCSSQSGHNTVSWYQQALGQGPQFIFQYYREEENGRGNFPPRFSGLQFPNYSSELNVNALELDDSALYLCASSSGQNTDTQYFGPGTRLTVL.

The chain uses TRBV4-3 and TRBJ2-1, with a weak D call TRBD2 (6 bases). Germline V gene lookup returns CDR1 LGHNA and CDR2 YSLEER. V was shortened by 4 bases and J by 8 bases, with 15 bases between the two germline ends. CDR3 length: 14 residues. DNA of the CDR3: TGCGCCAGCAGCCCTCCGTCGGGGGACTATGAGCAGTTCTTC. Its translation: CASSPPSGDYEQFF.

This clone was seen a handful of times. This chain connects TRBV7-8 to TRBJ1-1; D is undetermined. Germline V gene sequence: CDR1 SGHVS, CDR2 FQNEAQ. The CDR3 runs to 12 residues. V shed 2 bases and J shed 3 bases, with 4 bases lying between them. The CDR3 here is CASSLTYTEAFF. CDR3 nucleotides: TGTGCCAGCAGCTTAACTTACACTGAAGCTTTCTTT.

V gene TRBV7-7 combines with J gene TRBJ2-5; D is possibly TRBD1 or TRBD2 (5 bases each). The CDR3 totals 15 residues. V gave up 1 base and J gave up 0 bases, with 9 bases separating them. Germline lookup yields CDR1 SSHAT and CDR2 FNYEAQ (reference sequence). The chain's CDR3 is CASSLEGTNQETQYF. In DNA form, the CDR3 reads TGTGCCAGCAGCTTAGAAGGGACCAACCAAGAGACCCAGTACTTC.

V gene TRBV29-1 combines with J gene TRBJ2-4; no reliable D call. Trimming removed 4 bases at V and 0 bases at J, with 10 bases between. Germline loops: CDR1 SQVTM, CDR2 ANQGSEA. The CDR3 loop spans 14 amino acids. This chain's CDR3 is CSVGDPIAKNIQYF. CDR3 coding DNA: TGCAGCGTTGGTGATCCCATAGCCAAAAACATTCAGTACTTC.

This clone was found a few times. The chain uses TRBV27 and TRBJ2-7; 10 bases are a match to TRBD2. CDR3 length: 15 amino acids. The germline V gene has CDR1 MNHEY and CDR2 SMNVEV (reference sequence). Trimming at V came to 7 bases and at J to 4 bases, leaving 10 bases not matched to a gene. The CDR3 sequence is CASKAERGGQYEQYF. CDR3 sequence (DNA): TGTGCCAGCAAGGCCGAGCGGGGGGGCCAATACGAGCAGTACTTC.

CDR3 in DNA: TGTGCCATCAGCTCTCCGGGACTAGATGGAGAGACCCAGTACTTC. This codes for CAISSPGLDGETQYF. The genes are TRBV10-3 and TRBJ2-5; TRBD2 aligns across 8 bases. Germline assignment: CDR1 ENHRY and CDR2 SYGVKD. The CDR3 loop spans 15 amino acids. Germline trimming cut 6 bases from V and 4 bases from J; bases unmatched to any gene: 10.

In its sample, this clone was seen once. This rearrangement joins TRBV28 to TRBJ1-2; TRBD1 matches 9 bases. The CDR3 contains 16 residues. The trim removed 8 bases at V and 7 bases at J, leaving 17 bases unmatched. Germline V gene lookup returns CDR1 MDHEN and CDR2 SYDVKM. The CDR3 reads CASSQWDRDAGGGYTF. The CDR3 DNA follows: TGTGCCAGCTCGCAATGGGACAGGGACGCCGGAGGTGGCTACACCTTC.

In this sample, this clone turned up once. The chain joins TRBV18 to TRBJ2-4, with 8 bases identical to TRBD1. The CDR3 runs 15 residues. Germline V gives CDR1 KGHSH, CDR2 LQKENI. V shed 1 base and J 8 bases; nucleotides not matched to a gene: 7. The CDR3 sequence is CASSPRVTGEDIQYF. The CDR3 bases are TGTGCCAGCTCACCACGGGTGACAGGGGAAGACATTCAGTACTTC.

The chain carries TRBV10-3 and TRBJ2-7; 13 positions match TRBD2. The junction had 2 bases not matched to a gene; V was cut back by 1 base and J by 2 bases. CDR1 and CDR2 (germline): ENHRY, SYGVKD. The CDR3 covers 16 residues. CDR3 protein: CAISELLAGGPYEQYF. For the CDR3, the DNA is TGTGCCATCAGTGAGTTACTAGCGGGGGGGCCCTACGAGCAGTACTTC.

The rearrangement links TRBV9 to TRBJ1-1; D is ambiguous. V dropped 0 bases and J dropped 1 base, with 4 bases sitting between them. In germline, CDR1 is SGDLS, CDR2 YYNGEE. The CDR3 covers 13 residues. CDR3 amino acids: CASSVESNTEAFF. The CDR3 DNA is TGTGCCAGCAGCGTAGAATCGAACACTGAAGCTTTCTTT.

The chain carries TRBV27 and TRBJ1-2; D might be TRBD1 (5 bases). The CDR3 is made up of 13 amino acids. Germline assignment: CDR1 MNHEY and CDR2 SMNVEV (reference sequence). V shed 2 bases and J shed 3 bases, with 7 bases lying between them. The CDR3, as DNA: TGTGCCAGCAGTTTACAGGGCCACTATGGCTACACCTTC. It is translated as CASSLQGHYGYTF.

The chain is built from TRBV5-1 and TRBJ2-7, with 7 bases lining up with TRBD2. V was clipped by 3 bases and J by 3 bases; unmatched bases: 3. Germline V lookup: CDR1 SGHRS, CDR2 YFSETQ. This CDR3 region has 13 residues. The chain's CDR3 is CASSSGLVYEQYF. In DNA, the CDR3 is TGCGCCAGCAGCTCCGGACTAGTCTACGAGCAGTACTTC. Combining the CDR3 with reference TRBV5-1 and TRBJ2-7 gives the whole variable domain KAGVTQTPRYLIKTRGQQVTLSCSPISGHRSVSWYQQTPGQGLQFLFEYFSETQRNKGNFPGRFSGRQFSNSRSEMNVSTLELGDSALYLCASSSGLVYEQYFGPGTRLTVT.

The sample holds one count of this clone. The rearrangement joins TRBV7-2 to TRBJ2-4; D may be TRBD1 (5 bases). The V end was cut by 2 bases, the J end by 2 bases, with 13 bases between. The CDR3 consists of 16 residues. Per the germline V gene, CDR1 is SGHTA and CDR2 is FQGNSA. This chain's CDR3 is CASSLNRGATKNIQYF. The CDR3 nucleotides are TGTGCCAGCAGCTTAAATAGGGGCGCGACCAAAAACATTCAGTACTTC.

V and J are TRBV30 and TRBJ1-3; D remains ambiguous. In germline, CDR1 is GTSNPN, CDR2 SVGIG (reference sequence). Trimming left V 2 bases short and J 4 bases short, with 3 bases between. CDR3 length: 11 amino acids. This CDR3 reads CAWSSGNTIYF. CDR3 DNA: TGTGCCTGGAGTTCAGGAAACACCATATATTTT.

The CDR3 is CASSSGQGIYGYTF. DNA of the CDR3: TGTGCCAGCAGTTCGGGACAGGGAATATATGGCTACACCTTC. This sequence joins TRBV27 and TRBJ1-2; TRBD1 matches at 9 bases. There are 14 residues in the CDR3. V gave up 4 bases and J gave up 5 bases; unmatched junction bases: 5. Per the germline V gene, CDR1 is MNHEY and CDR2 is SMNVEV (reference sequence).

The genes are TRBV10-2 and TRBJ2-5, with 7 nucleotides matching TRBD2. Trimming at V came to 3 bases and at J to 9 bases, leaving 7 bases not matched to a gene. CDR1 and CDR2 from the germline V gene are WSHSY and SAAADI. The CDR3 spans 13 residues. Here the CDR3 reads CASSEERGRAQYF. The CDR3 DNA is TGCGCCAGCAGTGAAGAGCGGGGCAGGGCCCAGTACTTC.

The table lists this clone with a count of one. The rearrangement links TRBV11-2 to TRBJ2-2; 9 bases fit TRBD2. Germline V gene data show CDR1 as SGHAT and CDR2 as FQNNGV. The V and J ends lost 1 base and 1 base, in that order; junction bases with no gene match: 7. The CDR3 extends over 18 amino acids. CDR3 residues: CASSLVLAGSGNTGELFF. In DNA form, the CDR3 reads TGTGCCAGCAGCTTAGTCCTAGCGGGGAGTGGGAACACCGGGGAGCTGTTTTTT.

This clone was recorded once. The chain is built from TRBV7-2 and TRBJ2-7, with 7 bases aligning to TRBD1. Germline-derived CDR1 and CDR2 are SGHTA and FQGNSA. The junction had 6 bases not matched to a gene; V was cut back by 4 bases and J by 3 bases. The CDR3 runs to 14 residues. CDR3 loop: CASSSRGQFYEQYF. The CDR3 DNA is TGTGCCAGCAGCTCACGGGGACAGTTCTACGAGCAGTACTTC.

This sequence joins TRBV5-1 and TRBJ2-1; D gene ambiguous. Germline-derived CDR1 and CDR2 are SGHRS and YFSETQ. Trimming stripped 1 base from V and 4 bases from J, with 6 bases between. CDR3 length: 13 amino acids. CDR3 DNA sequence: TGCGCCAGCAGCTTGACAGATTACAATGAGCAGTTCTTC. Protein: CASSLTDYNEQFF.

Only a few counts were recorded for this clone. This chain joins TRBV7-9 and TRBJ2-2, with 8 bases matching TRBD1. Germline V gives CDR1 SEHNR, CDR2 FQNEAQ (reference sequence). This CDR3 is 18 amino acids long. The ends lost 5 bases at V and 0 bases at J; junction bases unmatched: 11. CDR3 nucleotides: TGTGCCAGCAGCCTTACGCTCGGGACAGGCCCGAACACCGGGGAGCTGTTTTTT. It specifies CASSLTLGTGPNTGELFF.

The CDR3 spells CASSPGVEVSYEQYF. The DNA of the CDR3 is TGTGCCAGCAGCCCCGGCGTGGAGGTTTCCTACGAGCAGTACTTC. The genes are TRBV5-4 and TRBJ2-7; D is perhaps TRBD2 (5 bases). V dropped 4 bases and J dropped 1 base, with 15 bases sitting between them. The CDR3 contains 15 residues. Per the germline V gene, CDR1 is SGHNT and CDR2 is YYREEE (reference sequence).